The TCR beta chain described here comes from a study of T cell repertoires in cytomegalovirus infection. About the research overall: Public TCR beta signatures provided an indication of both CMV infection and a matching HLA type.

Via MiXCR, TCRdb re-called the reads, giving one row per CDR3 protein. This table holds about 770,000 distinct CDR3 sequences, about 29% found once. The CDR3 contains 17 residues. The V and J ends lost 5 bases and 3 bases respectively, with 21 bases between them. Germline V gene data show CDR1 as SGDLS and CDR2 as YYNGEE. As for this clonotype: Its antigen is undetermined.

The clonotype originates from a human donor in good health (CMV status not recorded). Some clones in this sample may be carry-over from other donors' samples. V is TRBV9 and J is TRBJ1-3, with D possibly matching TRBD1 (5 bases). Sequenced material: cultured CD8+ T cells from PBMCs, taken from culture after CMV antigen stimulation. Here the CDR3 DNA reads TGTGCCAGCAGTTCTGAAGACAGAACTTACGATGGAAACACCATATATTTT. The encoded protein is CASSSEDRTYDGNTIYF.